This TCR beta chain was found in a study of T cell responses to AZD1222 COVID-19 vaccine. Findings and caveats of the study: Clonal diversity was possibly underestimated, and white British individuals and females predominated among donors. Without day 14 samples, only post-peak T cell repertoires were studied. Spike-wide coverage was observed for vaccine-associated CD4 TCRs, with dominant responses at 160-218 and 743-854.

The data were produced by immunoSEQ multiplex PCR, yet TCRdb's version contains in-frame clones alone and is incomplete. The sample lists fewer than 150,000 clones; roughly nine tenths were seen once. Doses given second, at about 4 or about 12 weeks, were pooled. The V and J ends lost 0 bases and 6 bases respectively, with 8 bases between them. This CDR3 contains 13 residues. Germline V gene data show CDR1 as LGHNA and CDR2 as YNFKEQ. There are a few counts of this clone. The antigen remains unidentified. The clonotype originates from an adult who received the AZD1222 COVID-19 vaccine. The chain uses TRBV4-2 and TRBJ1-1; D is possibly TRBD1 (6 bases). The starting material was peripheral blood, obtained 28 days after the second AZD1222 dose. The CDR3 spells CASSQEGHSEAFF. CDR3 in DNA: TGTGCCAGCAGCCAAGAGGGACACTCTGAAGCTTTCTTT.